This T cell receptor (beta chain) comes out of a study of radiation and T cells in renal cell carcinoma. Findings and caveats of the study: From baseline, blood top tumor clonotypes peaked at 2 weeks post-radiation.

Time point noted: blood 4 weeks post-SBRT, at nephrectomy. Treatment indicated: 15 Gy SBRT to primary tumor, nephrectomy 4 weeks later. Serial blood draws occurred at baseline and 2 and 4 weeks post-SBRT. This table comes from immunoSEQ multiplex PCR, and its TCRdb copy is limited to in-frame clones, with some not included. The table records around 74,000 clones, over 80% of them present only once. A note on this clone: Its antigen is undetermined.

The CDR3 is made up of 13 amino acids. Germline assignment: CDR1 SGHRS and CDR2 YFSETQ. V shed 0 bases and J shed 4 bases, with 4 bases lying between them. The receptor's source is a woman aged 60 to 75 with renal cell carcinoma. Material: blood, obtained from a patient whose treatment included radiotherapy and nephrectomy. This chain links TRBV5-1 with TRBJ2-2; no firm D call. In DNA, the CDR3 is TGCGCCAGCAGCTTGGGGGGCACCGGGGAGCTGTTTTTT. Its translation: CASSLGGTGELFF.